The 31 T cell receptor beta chains in this list originate from one sample, sequenced in a study of blood T cell repertoires in COVID-19. TCRdb's table, derived via immunoSEQ multiplex PCR, lists solely in-frame clones and lacks some. The sample lists 30,000 to 40,000 clones, about 85% occurring once. Sequencing was carried out using peripheral blood. Receptors were obtained from a woman aged 55-69 years with active COVID-19.

Notes on this clone: A junction end diverges from the germline sequence, so it may reflect a read error. The rearrangement joins TRBV3-1 (or the pseudogene TRBV3-2) to TRBJ2-3; the match to TRBD2 covers 9 bases. Germline CDR1 reads LGHDT; CDR2 reads YNNKEL (reference sequence). This CDR3 is built from 14 residues. The CDR3 reads CASSQGGAGGGLNF. CDR3 bases: TGTGCCAGCAGCCAAGGAGGAGCGGGGGGCGGATTAAATTTT.

The chain uses TRBV5-1 and TRBJ2-5; 12 bases align to TRBD2. V was pared by 4 bases and J by 5 bases, with 9 bases of the junction left unmatched. There are 16 residues in the CDR3. The germline CDR1 and CDR2 sequences are SGHRS and YFSETQ. CDR3 residues: CASSELAGGPGETQYF. The CDR3, as DNA: TGCGCCAGCAGCGAGCTAGCGGGGGGGCCAGGGGAGACCCAGTACTTC.

The V and J genes are TRBV29-1 and TRBJ2-1, with TRBD2 matching 9 bases. The CDR3 runs 14 residues. Germline V gene data show CDR1 as SQVTM and CDR2 as ANQGSEA. V trimming: 4 bases; J trimming: 7 bases; junction bases outside the gene matches: 8. CDR3 sequence: CSVGVSGGRNEQFF. The DNA for the CDR3 is TGCAGCGTTGGAGTGAGCGGGGGGAGGAATGAGCAGTTCTTC.

This chain joins TRBV28 and TRBJ2-1; 8 bases match TRBD2. V was pared by 8 bases and J by 5 bases, with 8 bases of the junction left unmatched. The CDR3 runs 14 residues. The germline V gene has CDR1 MDHEN and CDR2 SYDVKM. CDR3 nucleotide sequence: TGTGCCAGCCGGGTTACTAGCGGACACAATGAGCAGTTCTTC. It translates to CASRVTSGHNEQFF.

The chain joins TRBV7-9 to TRBJ2-1; 8 bases align to TRBD1. V lost 5 bases and J lost 5; bases outside the gene matches: 8. Per the germline V gene, CDR1 is SEHNR and CDR2 is FQNEAQ (reference sequence). This CDR3 is built from 15 residues. CDR3 coding DNA: TGTGCCAGCAGCGTCCAGGGGGCTATCGACAATGAGCAGTTCTTC. Translating it yields CASSVQGAIDNEQFF.

The V gene is TRBV5-1, the J gene TRBJ2-2; D uncertain. There are 13 residues in the CDR3. CDR1 is SGHRS, CDR2 YFSETQ, per germline. Trimming removed 4 bases at V and 1 base at J, with 5 bases between. The CDR3 sequence is CASSRGNTGELFF. Here the CDR3 DNA reads TGCGCCAGCAGCCGCGGGAACACCGGGGAGCTGTTTTTT.

This clone came up once. The CDR3: CATSRDRDSEQYF. The DNA of the CDR3 is TGTGCCACCAGCAGAGATCGGGACTCCGAGCAGTACTTC. The genes are TRBV15 and TRBJ2-7; the D gene is possibly TRBD2 (6 bases). With 0 bases removed from V and 6 bases from J, the gap between germline ends came to 9 bases. The CDR3 is 13 residues long. Germline V gene sequence: CDR1 LNHNV, CDR2 YYDKDF (reference sequence).

This clone turned up a few times. The chain is built from TRBV19 and TRBJ2-5; 10 nucleotides agree with TRBD2. J gave up 5 bases and V 3 bases, and 3 bases lay outside the gene matches. Germline V gene sequence: CDR1 LNHDA, CDR2 SQIVND (reference sequence). The CDR3 extends over 14 amino acids. This CDR3 is CASSISGRSETQYF. The CDR3 DNA sequence: TGTGCCAGTAGTATTAGCGGGAGGTCGGAGACCCAGTACTTC.

This clone was counted only a few times. The V gene is TRBV30, the J gene TRBJ2-1; tentatively, D is TRBD2 (5 bases). Germline V gene data show CDR1 as GTSNPN and CDR2 as SVGIG (reference sequence). The V end was cut by 3 bases, the J end by 3 bases, with 12 bases between. This CDR3 comprises 14 residues. CDR3 region: CAWRPDLLYNEQFF. DNA of the CDR3: TGTGCCTGGAGACCGGACTTACTCTACAATGAGCAGTTCTTC.

V and J are TRBV12-3 or TRBV12-4 and TRBJ1-5, with D uncertain. Between the trimmed V and J ends, which lost 6 bases and 3 bases, there was a span of 9 bases. This CDR3 is built from 13 residues. The CDR3 nucleotides are TGTGCCAGCAGAGAGCGGCCCAATCAGCCCCAGCATTTT. This translates into CASRERPNQPQHF.

This sequence joins TRBV9 and TRBJ2-1; no firm D call. V was cut by 4 bases and J by 8 bases, with 16 bases left in between. Looked up from germline, CDR1 is SGDLS and CDR2 is YYNGEE. This CDR3 spans 14 amino acids. The CDR3 sequence: CASSPLGQSDEQFF. The CDR3 coding sequence is TGTGCCAGCAGCCCACTTGGGCAGTCCGATGAGCAGTTCTTC.

The V gene is TRBV10-3, the J gene TRBJ2-3; no reliable D call. V lost 2 bases and J 7 bases, leaving 10 bases between the germline ends. The V gene's germline CDR1 is ENHRY and CDR2 SYGVKD. CDR3 length equals 13 residues. CDR3 nucleotides: TGTGCCATCAGTGAGACGGAAGACTATACGCAGTATTTT. Its protein is CAISETEDYTQYF.

The chain couples TRBV10-3 to TRBJ2-7; 7 bases are a match to TRBD2. The ends lost 10 bases at V and 3 bases at J; junction bases unmatched: 18. The CDR3 sequence is 16 residues long. Germline CDR1 reads ENHRY; CDR2 reads SYGVKD. The CDR3 loop reads CATSRGTSVGDYEQYF. The CDR3 DNA reads TGTGCCACCAGCCGTGGTACTAGCGTTGGCGACTACGAGCAGTACTTC.

This chain uses TRBV5-5 with TRBJ2-7; 11 bases are a match to TRBD1. The germline V gene encodes CDR1 SGHKS and CDR2 YYEKEE (reference sequence). V lost 3 bases to trimming and J lost 1 base; unmatched junction nucleotides: 6. This CDR3 is built from 16 residues. The CDR3 sequence: CASSSPGQGVSYEQYF. CDR3 DNA sequence: TGTGCCAGCAGCTCACCGGGACAGGGGGTTTCCTACGAGCAGTACTTC. The full variable domain, in which reference TRBV5-5 and TRBJ2-7 provide the parts outside the CDR3, is DAGVTQSPTHLIKTRGQQVTLRCSPISGHKSVSWYQQVLGQGPQFIFQYYEKEERGRGNFPDRFSARQFPNYSSELNVNALLLGDSALYLCASSSPGQGVSYEQYFGPGTRLTVT.

The chain links TRBV14 to TRBJ1-1; no firm D call. V dropped 1 base and J dropped 1 base, with 4 bases sitting between them. Germline loops: CDR1 SGHDN, CDR2 FVKESK. This CDR3 has 13 residues. CDR3 nucleotides: TGTGCCAGCAGCCAAGGGGCGAACACTGAAGCTTTCTTT. The encoded protein is CASSQGANTEAFF.

This chain links TRBV29-1 with TRBJ1-1, with D possibly being TRBD1 (5 bases). Germline V lookup: CDR1 SQVTM, CDR2 ANQGSEA. V was pared by 6 bases and J by 4 bases, with 12 bases between. This CDR3 region has 12 residues. CDR3 nucleotide sequence: TGCAGCGTGACCCCGCAGGGCACTGAAGCTTTCTTT. Amino acids: CSVTPQGTEAFF. The full variable domain, its missing parts supplied by reference TRBV29-1 and TRBJ1-1, is SAVISQKPSRDICQRGTSLTIQCQVDSQVTMMFWYRQQPGQSLTLIATANQGSEATYESGFVIDKFPISRPNLTFSTLTVSNMSPEDSSIYLCSVTPQGTEAFFGQGTRLTVV.

The J gene is TRBJ2-3, the V gene TRBV6-2 or TRBV6-3, with a weak D call TRBD2 (6 bases). Trimming pared 6 bases from V and 6 bases from J, leaving 16 bases between. The CDR3 loop spans 14 amino acids. Germline assignment: CDR1 MNHEY and CDR2 SVGEGT. As DNA, the CDR3 is TGTGCCAGCAGCTGGGGCGGGGCAGCGGATACGCAGTATTTT. Protein: CASSWGGAADTQYF.

CDR3 sequence reads: CASSFRGGPDTQYF. The CDR3 nucleotides read TGTGCCAGCAGCTTTCGGGGGGGGCCAGATACGCAGTATTTT. V is TRBV7-9 and J is TRBJ2-3, with TRBD2 identical over 8 bases. CDR3 length: 14 amino acids. The V gene's germline CDR1 is SEHNR and CDR2 FQNEAQ (reference sequence). V shed 3 bases, J shed 4 bases, and the junction held 3 bases outside the gene matches.

This clone was seen just once. V gene TRBV30 combines with J gene TRBJ1-6; D uncertain. The CDR3 has 13 amino acids. The V and J ends lost 4 bases and 8 bases respectively, with 12 bases between them. Germline assignment: CDR1 GTSNPN and CDR2 SVGIG (reference sequence). CDR3 coding DNA: TGTGCCTGGACTTCGGGGAACGATTCACCCCTCCACTTT. Its translation is CAWTSGNDSPLHF.

The chain joins TRBV9 to TRBJ1-4, with a weak D call TRBD1 (6 bases). Per the germline V gene, CDR1 is SGDLS and CDR2 is YYNGEE. V was cut by 3 bases and J by 6 bases, with 21 bases left in between. The CDR3 is 17 residues long. The CDR3 coding sequence is TGTGCCAGCAGCGCCTGGGAAGGGGGGGAAGGTGATGAAAAACTGTTTTTT. Translation: CASSAWEGGEGDEKLFF. The full variable domain, with the rest looked up from reference TRBV9 and TRBJ1-4, is DSGVTQTPKHLITATGQRVTLRCSPRSGDLSVYWYQQSLDQGLQFLIQYYNGEERAKGNILERFSAQQFPDLHSELNLSSLELGDSALYFCASSAWEGGEGDEKLFFGSGTQLSVL.

This rearrangement joins TRBV30 to TRBJ2-5, with 10 bases identical to TRBD2. V was pared by 5 bases and J by 3 bases, with 6 bases of the junction left unmatched. This CDR3 is 14 amino acids long. From germline, CDR1 is GTSNPN and CDR2 SVGIG (reference sequence). The CDR3 nucleotides are TGTGCCTGGGAGCGGGGGGGCCTCAAAGAGACCCAGTACTTC. It encodes CAWERGGLKETQYF.

A single count supports this clone. J is TRBJ2-2 and V is TRBV7-2, with D maybe TRBD1 (7 bases). The CDR3 is made up of 16 amino acids. Trimming pared 0 bases from V and 2 bases from J, leaving 10 bases between. The germline gives CDR1 SGHTA, CDR2 FQGNSA. In nucleotides, the CDR3 is TGTGCCAGCAGCTTAGCTCAGGGGGGTAACACCGGGGAGCTGTTTTTT. Its translation: CASSLAQGGNTGELFF.

This chain uses TRBV2 with TRBJ2-2; 9 nucleotides align to TRBD2. Germline V gene lookup returns CDR1 SNHLY and CDR2 FYNNEI. CDR3 length: 17 amino acids. V shed 10 bases and J 5 bases; nucleotides not matched to a gene: 17. The CDR3 protein is CATTYGTSLFGTGELFF. The CDR3 coding sequence is TGTGCCACCACTTATGGGACTAGCTTGTTTGGGACCGGGGAGCTGTTTTTT.

This rearrangement joins TRBV30 to TRBJ2-1; 11 positions match TRBD2. Germline V gives CDR1 GTSNPN, CDR2 SVGIG (reference sequence). CDR3 size: 15 residues. J lost 7 bases, V lost 3 bases, and 8 bases had no gene match. The CDR3 bases are TGTGCCTGGAGGGTACTAGCGGGAGTAAGAAATGAGCAGTTCTTC. Translated: CAWRVLAGVRNEQFF.

The chain employs TRBV27 and TRBJ2-1; 8 bases line up with TRBD1. V shed 6 bases and J 2 bases; nucleotides not matched to a gene: 6. The CDR3 totals 15 residues. Germline V gene sequence: CDR1 MNHEY, CDR2 SMNVEV (reference sequence). CDR3 bases: TGTGCCAGCAGACTTGGACAGGGCCCCTACAATGAGCAGTTCTTC. It encodes CASRLGQGPYNEQFF.

The chain couples TRBV12-3 or TRBV12-4 to TRBJ2-1; D not certain. The CDR3 contains 13 residues. V was clipped by 8 bases and J by 10 bases, with 18 bases between them. CDR3 in DNA: TGTGCCAGCTCCCTTGGCAGCGTTGGGGAGCAGTTCTTC. This sequence encodes CASSLGSVGEQFF.

This chain uses TRBV6-5 with TRBJ2-2, with D maybe TRBD2 (5 bases). Germline CDR1 is MNHEY and CDR2 is SVGAGI. Trimming pared 5 bases from V and 3 bases from J, leaving 10 bases between. The CDR3 runs to 14 residues. This CDR3 reads CASSHWRDTGELFF. In DNA form, the CDR3 reads TGTGCCAGCAGTCATTGGCGGGACACCGGGGAGCTGTTTTTT.

J is TRBJ2-1 and V is TRBV28; D unclear. V was trimmed by 4 bases and J by 7 bases, leaving 8 bases between them. The germline gives CDR1 MDHEN, CDR2 SYDVKM. The CDR3 length is 12 residues. The CDR3 sequence is CASSSARNEQFF. The CDR3 DNA follows: TGTGCCAGCAGTTCCGCGAGGAATGAGCAGTTCTTC.

The chain is built from TRBV15 and TRBJ1-5, with no clear D. Germline CDR1 LNHNV, CDR2 YYDKDF (reference sequence). The V gene lost 9 bases and the J gene lost 10 bases, with 19 bases spanning the gap. The CDR3 runs 13 residues. Here the CDR3 DNA reads TGTGCCACGGCGCGGGGAGGGAAGTTACCCCAGCATTTT. It translates to CATARGGKLPQHF.

The chain couples TRBV5-1 to TRBJ2-7, with 8 bases fitting TRBD2. With 3 bases clipped from V and 5 bases from J, the junction kept 10 bases outside the gene matches. The CDR3 loop spans 15 amino acids. Germline lookup yields CDR1 SGHRS and CDR2 YFSETQ. CDR3 sequence reads: CASSSRPGLVNEQYF. For the CDR3, the DNA is TGCGCCAGCAGCTCCCGTCCGGGACTAGTTAACGAGCAGTACTTC.

The V call is TRBV7-9, the J call TRBJ2-3; D is perhaps TRBD2 (6 bases). Per the germline V gene, CDR1 is SEHNR and CDR2 is FQNEAQ (reference sequence). The CDR3 covers 16 residues. The V gene lost 1 base and the J gene lost 2 bases, with 13 bases spanning the gap. In nucleotides, the CDR3 is TGTGCCAGCAGCTTAGGGTCTGGGAGGCTCACAGATACGCAGTATTTT. Translating gives CASSLGSGRLTDTQYF.